This passage covers 17 T cell receptor beta chains from one sample sequenced in a study of cytomegalovirus exposure and HLA in healthy donors. The PCR was carried out with 60 Vbeta primers and 13 Jbeta primers. This table comes from immunoSEQ multiplex PCR, and its TCRdb copy is limited to in-frame clones, with some not included. The sample lists about 240,000 clones, about 77% occurring once. Sequencing input: PBMCs. Receptors originate from a boy younger than 18 in good health and CMV-seronegative.

This clone came up a few times. The V gene is TRBV5-4, the J gene TRBJ2-5, with 14 nucleotides matching TRBD2. V gave up 4 bases and J gave up 9 bases; unmatched junction bases: 8. Germline CDR1 and CDR2: SGHNT and YYREEE (reference sequence). The CDR3 spans 15 residues. Here the CDR3 DNA reads TGTGCCAGCAGCGGGACTAGCGGGAGCGGGGAGGCCCAGTACTTC. It encodes CASSGTSGSGEAQYF.

This sequence joins TRBV13 and TRBJ1-1; D call uncertain. The V end was cut by 0 bases, the J end by 4 bases, with 3 bases between. The CDR3 totals 12 residues. Germline V gene lookup returns CDR1 PRHDT and CDR2 FYEKMQ (reference sequence). The CDR3 sequence: CASSLGSTEAFF. The CDR3 coding sequence is TGTGCCAGCAGCTTAGGGAGCACTGAAGCTTTCTTT.

This sequence joins TRBV4-1 and TRBJ1-5; no reliable D call. V lost 2 bases and J lost 1, with 6 bases in between. CDR3 length: 14 residues. CDR1 is MGHRA, CDR2 YSYEKL, per germline. The CDR3 sequence: CASSQPTSNQPQHF. For the CDR3, the DNA is TGCGCCAGCAGCCAACCGACAAGCAATCAGCCCCAGCATTTT.

The V and J genes are TRBV2 and TRBJ1-1; TRBD1 matches 8 bases. The germline gives CDR1 SNHLY, CDR2 FYNNEI. CDR3 size: 12 residues. V was clipped by 10 bases and J by 8 bases; unmatched bases: 9. The CDR3, as DNA: TGTGCCAACGACAGGGGCCCTCTAGAAGCTTTCTTT. Translation gives CANDRGPLEAFF. Complete variable domain (other parts from reference TRBV2 and TRBJ1-1): EPEVTQTPSHQVTQMGQEVILRCVPISNHLYFYWYRQILGQKVEFLVSFYNNEISEKSEIFDDQFSVERPDGSNFTLKIRSTKLEDSAMYFCANDRGPLEAFFGQGTRLTVV.

The chain uses TRBV6-1 and TRBJ1-4; 7 nucleotides align to TRBD1. The V and J ends lost 8 bases and 6 bases, in that order; junction bases with no gene match: 9. The CDR3 contains 14 residues. From germline, CDR1 is MNHNS and CDR2 SASEGT. The CDR3: CASGTAGQDEKLFF. CDR3 DNA: TGTGCCAGCGGGACAGCCGGGCAGGATGAAAAACTGTTTTTT.

The chain recombines TRBV19 with TRBJ1-1; D is unclear. CDR3 size: 13 residues. V was trimmed by 6 bases and J by 0 bases, leaving 8 bases between them. CDR1 and CDR2 (germline): LNHDA, SQIVND (reference sequence). The DNA for the CDR3 is TGTGCCAGTAGAAGACAAATGAACACTGAAGCTTTCTTT. Translated: CASRRQMNTEAFF.

The chain uses TRBV19 and TRBJ1-3, with unresolved D. Trimming removed 4 bases at V and 0 bases at J, with 19 bases between. This CDR3 has 18 amino acids. Germline V lookup: CDR1 LNHDA, CDR2 SQIVND (reference sequence). The CDR3 region is CASSSLREETSSGNTIYF. The CDR3 DNA reads TGTGCCAGTAGTAGTCTGAGGGAAGAGACGAGCTCTGGAAACACCATATATTTT.

The chain links TRBV9 to TRBJ1-2, with D possibly being TRBD1 (5 bases). V lost 0 bases, J lost 6 bases, and 12 bases lay in between. CDR1 and CDR2 (germline): SGDLS, YYNGEE. The CDR3 loop spans 14 amino acids. The CDR3 DNA reads as TGTGCCAGCAGCGTAGCTAACAGGTTAAATGGCTACACCTTC. It yields the protein CASSVANRLNGYTF.

The chain uses TRBV2 and TRBJ2-7; 10 bases align to TRBD1. This CDR3 is 14 amino acids long. Germline lookup yields CDR1 SNHLY and CDR2 FYNNEI. V trimming: 7 bases; J trimming: 4 bases; junction bases outside the gene matches: 7. The CDR3 DNA reads as TGTGCCAGCACTCAGGGACAGGGGTGGTACGAGCAGTACTTC. It yields the protein CASTQGQGWYEQYF.

The rearrangement joins TRBV30 to TRBJ2-7; 8 bases map to TRBD1. The CDR3 runs to 17 residues. Trimming removed 3 bases from V and 2 bases from J; junction bases left unmatched: 15. Germline V lookup: CDR1 GTSNPN, CDR2 SVGIG (reference sequence). This chain's CDR3 is CAWRLGTGGRSPYEQYF. DNA of the CDR3: TGTGCCTGGAGGTTGGGAACAGGGGGTCGTTCGCCCTACGAGCAGTACTTC.

J is TRBJ2-5 and V is TRBV20-1; perhaps TRBD2 as D (5 bases). The CDR3 contains 11 residues. Germline CDR1 is DFQATT and CDR2 is SNEGSKA (reference sequence). V lost 3 bases, J lost 3 bases, and 5 bases lay in between. The CDR3 DNA reads as TGCAGTGCTAGCGGGGAAGAGACCCAGTACTTC. It encodes CSASGEETQYF.

The chain has TRBV9 and TRBJ1-1, with 7 bases identical to TRBD1. CDR1 and CDR2 from the germline V gene are SGDLS and YYNGEE. The CDR3 spans 13 residues. J gave up 3 bases and V 5 bases, and 4 bases lay outside the gene matches. The CDR3 loop reads CASRGTGDTEAFF. The DNA of the CDR3 is TGTGCCAGCAGGGGCACAGGGGACACTGAAGCTTTCTTT.

This clone was picked up a small number of times. The genes are TRBV11-2 and TRBJ2-5; D call uncertain. Judging by the DNA end, TRBJ2-7 fits better; the J call may be wrong. Germline loops: CDR1 SGHAT, CDR2 FQNNGV. The CDR3 consists of 11 residues. As DNA, the CDR3 is TGTGCCAGCAGCTTAGACTACGAGCAGTACTTC. This encodes CASSLDYEQYF.

This chain uses TRBV7-2 with TRBJ2-7, with D tentatively TRBD1 (5 bases). Germline lookup yields CDR1 SGHTA and CDR2 FQGNSA. The CDR3 length is 13 residues. The V and J ends lost 5 bases and 4 bases respectively, with 12 bases between them. The chain's CDR3 is CASSPQSGYEQYF. The CDR3 DNA reads as TGTGCCAGCAGCCCCCAGTCAGGGTACGAGCAGTACTTC.

The rearrangement joins TRBV10-2 to TRBJ1-2; D uncertain. V gave up 0 bases and J gave up 0 bases, with 11 bases separating them. CDR3 length: 16 residues. CDR1 is WSHSY and CDR2 is SAAADI in the germline V gene. This CDR3 reads CASSESKTIPNYGYTF. CDR3 DNA sequence: TGCGCCAGCAGTGAGTCGAAAACAATTCCTAACTATGGCTACACCTTC.

V usage is TRBV4-2 and J usage is TRBJ1-5, with D unclear. CDR3 size: 14 residues. Per germline, CDR1 LGHNA and CDR2 YNFKEQ. Between the trimmed V and J ends, which lost 4 bases and 5 bases, there was a span of 12 bases. CDR3 loop: CASSPISADQPQHF. CDR3 nucleotide sequence: TGTGCCAGCAGCCCTATCAGCGCGGATCAGCCCCAGCATTTT.

The chain joins TRBV5-5 to TRBJ1-2, with D unclear. This CDR3 region has 13 residues. CDR1 and CDR2 from the germline V gene are SGHKS and YYEKEE (reference sequence). V dropped 1 base and J dropped 0 bases, with 4 bases sitting between them. The CDR3: CASSLLANYGYTF. The CDR3 DNA follows: TGTGCCAGCAGCTTGCTAGCTAACTATGGCTACACCTTC.